The 2 T cell receptor beta chains listed next were all sequenced from one sample in a study of beta chain features in type 1 diabetes. General study points: TCRB CDR3 length was moderately but significantly reduced in all four CD4+ subsets of Type 1 diabetes patients.

Expressed TCRB transcripts were sequenced because the entire RNA isolate underwent reverse transcription. Data came from immunoSEQ multiplex PCR; TCRdb stores just in-frame clones and leaves some out. The sample contains about 150,000 clones, around a tenth of which appear only once. These receptors have no known antigen. The specimen was central memory CD4+ T cells from blood. The source is a man under 40 with type 1 diabetes.

The chain links TRBV25-1 to TRBJ1-1; TRBD1 is a possible D gene (6 bases). Trimming stripped 6 bases from V and 5 bases from J, with 13 bases between. This CDR3 is built from 13 residues. Germline CDR1 and CDR2: MGHDK and SYGVNS. CDR3: CASSSGGHTEAFF. In DNA form, the CDR3 reads TGTGCCAGCAGCTCCGGGGGGCATACTGAAGCTTTCTTT.

The V and J genes are TRBV29-1 and TRBJ2-1; no reliable D call. Trimming took off 7 bases at V and 9 bases at J, with 10 bases between the two ends. This CDR3 has 10 amino acids. The germline gives CDR1 SQVTM, CDR2 ANQGSEA. DNA for the CDR3: TGCAGCGGTGTATTCGGTGAGCAGTTCTTC. This translates into CSGVFGEQFF.